The T cell receptor beta chain under discussion was sequenced for a study of blood T cells in healthy people across ages. V gave up 3 bases and J gave up 2 bases, with 13 bases separating them. CDR3 length: 15 amino acids. Per germline, CDR1 MGHRA and CDR2 YSYEKL. The second PCR ran about 6 to 12 cycles with a sample-barcoded 5' primer and J-beta primers. Each CDR3 protein gets one entry after TCRdb re-called the 5' RACE reads with MiXCR. Here the sample spans around 990,000 distinct CDR3 sequences, about 23% being singletons. At least 5.5 micrograms of total RNA were extracted per sample. This sample also appeared in a second study, on T cells of mothers and their children. That work adds: A few mothers and their six children, all healthy Caucasians, donated. Sample barcodes and 2-4 random nucleotides were added by the M1S primer of the second PCR.

The source of this sequence is a girl aged 2-15 years in good health. The gene calls are TRBV4-1 and TRBJ1-2, with D tentatively TRBD1 (5 bases). The sequenced sample was blood. CDR3 coding DNA: TGCGCCAGCAGCCACCTCCGGGACGGCAACTATGGCTACACCTTC. This sequence encodes CASSHLRDGNYGYTF.